This T cell receptor beta chain was sequenced in a study of vaccination and CD4 T cells after COVID-19. Study-level points and caveats: Relatively few convalescent patients were studied; early post-infection timepoints were not included.

Treatment here: approximately nine-day PBMC culture with coronavirus spike peptide pools or control peptides (ViraFEST assay). CD4+ T lymphocytes from the unexposed donor were collected before the COVID-19 pandemic (2011-2018). The Oncomine TCR Beta short-read assay sequenced DNA from cultured CD4+ T cells. MiXCR was run by TCRdb on the PCR reads, yielding one entry per CDR3 protein. The sample consists of 2,500 to 3,500 distinct CDR3 sequences, about two fifths of them appearing once. Notes on this clonotype: The antigen remains undetermined.

The V and J ends lost 0 bases and 11 bases, in that order; junction bases with no gene match: 26. From germline, CDR1 is MGHRA and CDR2 YSYEKL. CDR3 length: 20 amino acids. This chain connects TRBV4-1 to TRBJ1-1; 8 nucleotides align to TRBD1. The source is a human donor in good health. The specimen was CD4+ T cells from blood, cultured in vitro. The CDR3 DNA follows: TGCGCCAGCAGCCAAGATCCAAGGGGTAGTTTACCGGGACAGGTCCTTCAGGCTTTCTTT. Amino acids: CASSQDPRGSLPGQVLQAFF.